This T cell receptor beta chain appears in the sequencing data of a study of beta chain features in type 1 diabetes. Study-wide context: Taken together, all samples contributed around 100 million examined sorted cells. Study-level results: Resolution of whether HLA type affects TCRB rearrangement was not achieved here. Across patients, naive, central memory and Treg TCRB repertoires exhibited apparently greater similarity than was observed across healthy donors. All four CD4+ subsets from Type 1 diabetes patients carried moderately but significantly shorter TCRB CDR3s.

Reverse transcription of all isolated RNA meant that expressed TCRB transcripts were sequenced. The method was immunoSEQ multiplex PCR; TCRdb's version includes in-frame clones alone and lacks a portion of them. This sample carries around 180,000 clones, 6.5% to 9.5% of them seen once, and the ten largest clones take about 0.95%. Germline CDR1 reads MGHDK; CDR2 reads SYGVNS. This CDR3 region has 17 residues. V trimming: 1 base; J trimming: 1 base; junction bases outside the gene matches: 5. By way of CD45RO/CCR7/CD25/CD127/CD95/CD27, the CD4+ regulatory, stem cell-like memory, central memory and naive cells were sorted. Comments on this clone: Its antigen is not identified.

Sequenced sample: central memory CD4+ T cells from blood. The chain has TRBV25-1 and TRBJ2-3, with 10 bases that match TRBD1. This sequence originates from a woman in her forties with type 1 diabetes. CDR3 loop: CASSEWGQGRGTDTQYF. The DNA of the CDR3 is TGTGCCAGCAGTGAATGGGGACAGGGGAGGGGCACAGATACGCAGTATTTT.